This entry concerns a single T cell receptor (beta chain). Its specificity is unknown. The assay that was used to sequence DNA from cultured CD4+ T cells was the Oncomine TCR Beta short-read assay. TCRdb recomputed calls from the PCR reads with MiXCR, one row per CDR3 protein. Of 20,000 to 30,000 distinct CDR3 sequences in the sample, roughly 33% were seen once. The sample's time point: late sampling 161 to 241 days after vaccination in a few convalescent patients. Indicated treatment: roughly 10-day PBMC culture with coronavirus spike peptide pools or control peptides (ViraFEST assay). This entry belongs to a study of vaccination and CD4 T cells after COVID-19. Looking at the study overall: The authors exposed cells to overlapping spike peptides derived from SARS-CoV-2, HCoV-NL63, HCoV-OC43 and HCoV-229E.

Source: CD4+ T cells from blood, cultured in vitro, taken about 7 months after SARS-CoV-2 vaccination. The receptor comes from a human donor who had recovered from COVID-19.

The CDR3 DNA reads as TGCAGTGCTAAAAGGCCGGGACTAACGCGCCAGGTGCAGTTCTTC. Translation gives CSAKRPGLTRQVQFF. The rearrangement joins TRBV20-1 to TRBJ2-1, with 7 bases matching TRBD2. The germline gives CDR1 DFQATT, CDR2 SNEGSKA (reference sequence). The CDR3 consists of 15 residues. V trimming: 4 bases; J trimming: 12 bases; junction bases outside the gene matches: 18.